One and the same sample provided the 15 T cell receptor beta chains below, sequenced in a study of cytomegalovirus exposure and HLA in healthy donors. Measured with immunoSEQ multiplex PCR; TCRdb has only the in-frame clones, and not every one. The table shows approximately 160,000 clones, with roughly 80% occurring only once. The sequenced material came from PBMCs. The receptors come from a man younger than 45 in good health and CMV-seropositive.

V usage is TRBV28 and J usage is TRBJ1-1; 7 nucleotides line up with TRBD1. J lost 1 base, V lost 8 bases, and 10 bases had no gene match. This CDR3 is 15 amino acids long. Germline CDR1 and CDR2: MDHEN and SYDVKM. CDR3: CASARGDRENTEAFF. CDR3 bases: TGTGCCAGCGCCCGAGGCGACAGGGAGAACACTGAAGCTTTCTTT.

The DNA of the CDR3 is TGTGCCAGCAGCTTAGGGGGCGGGGGCAATCAGCCCCAGCATTTT. The encoded protein is CASSLGGGGNQPQHF. This rearrangement joins TRBV7-8 to TRBJ1-5; the D gene is possibly TRBD1 (5 bases). Trimming cost V 1 base and J 2 bases, with 9 bases left between them. The germline V gene has CDR1 SGHVS and CDR2 FQNEAQ. The CDR3 runs 15 residues.

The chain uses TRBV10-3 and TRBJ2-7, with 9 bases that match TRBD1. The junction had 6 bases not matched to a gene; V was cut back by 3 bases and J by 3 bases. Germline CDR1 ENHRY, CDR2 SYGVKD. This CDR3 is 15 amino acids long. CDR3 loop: CAISEIRTGDYEQYF. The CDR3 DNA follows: TGTGCCATCAGTGAAATCAGGACAGGGGACTACGAGCAGTACTTC.

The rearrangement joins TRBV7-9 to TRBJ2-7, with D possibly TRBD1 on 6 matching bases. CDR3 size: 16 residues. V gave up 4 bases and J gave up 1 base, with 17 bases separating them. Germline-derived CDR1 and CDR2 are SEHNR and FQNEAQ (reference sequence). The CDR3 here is CASSSSTGTRSYEQYF. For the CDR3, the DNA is TGTGCCAGCAGCTCGAGCACAGGGACCAGATCCTACGAGCAGTACTTC.

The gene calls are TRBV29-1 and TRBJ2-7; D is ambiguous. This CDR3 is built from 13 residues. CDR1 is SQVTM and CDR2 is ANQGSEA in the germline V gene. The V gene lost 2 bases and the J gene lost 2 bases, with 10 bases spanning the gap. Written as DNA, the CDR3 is TGCAGCGTTGAAAACAGCTTTACCTACGAGCAGTACTTC. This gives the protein CSVENSFTYEQYF.

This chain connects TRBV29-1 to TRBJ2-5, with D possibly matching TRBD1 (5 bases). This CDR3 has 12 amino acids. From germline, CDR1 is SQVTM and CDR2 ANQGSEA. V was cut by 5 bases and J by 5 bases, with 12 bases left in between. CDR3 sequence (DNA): TGCAGCGTTCACCAGGGTGGGGAGACCCAGTACTTC. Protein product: CSVHQGGETQYF.

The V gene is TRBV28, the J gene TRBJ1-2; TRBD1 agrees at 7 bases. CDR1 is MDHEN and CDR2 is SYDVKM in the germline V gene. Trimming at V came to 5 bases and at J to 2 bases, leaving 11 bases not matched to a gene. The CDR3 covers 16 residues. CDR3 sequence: CASSLQGGALNYGYTF. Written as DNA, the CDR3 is TGTGCCAGCAGTCTTCAGGGGGGCGCTTTGAACTATGGCTACACCTTC.

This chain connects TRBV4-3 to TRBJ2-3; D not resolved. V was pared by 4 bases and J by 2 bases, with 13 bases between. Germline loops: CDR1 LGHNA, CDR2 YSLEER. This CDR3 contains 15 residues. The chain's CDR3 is CASSPQLGYTDTQYF. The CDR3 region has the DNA TGCGCCAGCAGCCCTCAACTGGGCTACACAGATACGCAGTATTTT.

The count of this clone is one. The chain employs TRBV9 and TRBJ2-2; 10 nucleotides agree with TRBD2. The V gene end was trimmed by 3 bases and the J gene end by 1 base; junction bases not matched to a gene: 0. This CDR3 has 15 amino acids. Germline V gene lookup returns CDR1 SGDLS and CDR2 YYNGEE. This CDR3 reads CASSASGRNTGELFF. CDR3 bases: TGTGCCAGCAGCGCTAGCGGGAGGAACACCGGGGAGCTGTTTTTT.

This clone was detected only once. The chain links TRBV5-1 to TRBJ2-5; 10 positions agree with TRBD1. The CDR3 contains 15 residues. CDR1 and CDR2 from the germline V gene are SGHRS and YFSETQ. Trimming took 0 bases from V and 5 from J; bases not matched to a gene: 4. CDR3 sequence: CASSLGGTGEETQYF. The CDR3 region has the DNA TGCGCCAGCAGCTTGGGAGGGACAGGGGAGGAGACCCAGTACTTC.

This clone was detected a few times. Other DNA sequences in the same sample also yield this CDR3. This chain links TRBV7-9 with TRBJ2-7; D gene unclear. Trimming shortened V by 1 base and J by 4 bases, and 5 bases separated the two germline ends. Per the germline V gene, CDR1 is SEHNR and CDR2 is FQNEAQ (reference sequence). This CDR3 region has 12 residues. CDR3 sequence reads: CASSLVAYEQYF. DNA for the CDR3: TGTGCCAGCAGCTTAGTTGCGTACGAGCAGTACTTC. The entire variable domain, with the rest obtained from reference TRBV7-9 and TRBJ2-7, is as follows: DTGVSQNPRHKITKRGQNVTFRCDPISEHNRLYWYRQTLGQGPEFLTYFQNEAQLEKSRLLSDRFSAERPKGSFSTLEIQRTEQGDSAMYLCASSLVAYEQYFGPGTRLTVT.

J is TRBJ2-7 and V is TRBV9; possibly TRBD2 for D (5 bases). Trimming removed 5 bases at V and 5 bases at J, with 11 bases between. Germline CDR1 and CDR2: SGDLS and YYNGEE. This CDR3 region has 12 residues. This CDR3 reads CASSRGFDEQYF. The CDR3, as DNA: TGTGCCAGCAGTCGAGGGTTCGACGAGCAGTACTTC.

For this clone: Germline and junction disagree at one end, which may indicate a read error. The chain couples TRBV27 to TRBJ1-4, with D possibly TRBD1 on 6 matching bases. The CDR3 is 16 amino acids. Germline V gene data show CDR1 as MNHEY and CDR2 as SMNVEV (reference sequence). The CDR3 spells CASRLSGTQVDEKLFF. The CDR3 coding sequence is TGTGCCAGCAGGTTATCCGGGACACAAGTCGATGAAAAACTGTTTTTT. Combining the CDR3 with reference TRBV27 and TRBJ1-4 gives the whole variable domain EAQVTQNPRYLITVTGKKLTVTCSQNMNHEYMSWYRQDPGLGLRQIYYSMNVEVTDKGDVPEGYKVSRKEKRNFPLILESPSPNQTSLYFCASRLSGTQVDEKLFFGSGTQLSVL.

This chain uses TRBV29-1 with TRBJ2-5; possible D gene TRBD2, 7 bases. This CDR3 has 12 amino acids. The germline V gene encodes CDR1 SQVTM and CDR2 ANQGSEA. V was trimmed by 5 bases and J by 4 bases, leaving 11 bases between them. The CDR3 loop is CSVQRGGETQYF. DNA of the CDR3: TGCAGCGTTCAGAGGGGGGGAGAGACCCAGTACTTC.

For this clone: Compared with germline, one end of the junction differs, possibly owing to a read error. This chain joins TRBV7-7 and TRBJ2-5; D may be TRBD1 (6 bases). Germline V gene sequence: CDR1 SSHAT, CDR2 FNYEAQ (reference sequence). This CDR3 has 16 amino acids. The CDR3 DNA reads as TGTGCTAGCAGCCCTGGGGTGCAGGGGATGAGAGAGACCCAGTACTTC. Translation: CASSPGVQGMRETQYF. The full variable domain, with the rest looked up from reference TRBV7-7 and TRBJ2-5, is GAGVSQSPRYKVTKRGQDVTLRCDPISSHATLYWYQQALGQGPEFLTYFNYEAQPDKSGLPSDRFSAERPEGSISTLTIQRTEQRDSAMYRCASSPGVQGMRETQYFGPGTRLLVL.